Below are 32 T cell receptor beta chains sequenced from a single sample in a study of T cell responses to AZD1222 COVID-19 vaccine. Method: immunoSEQ multiplex PCR; TCRdb's copy keeps in-frame clones and lacks some. The profile shows around 120,000 clones, around 90% of them singletons. This specimen consisted of peripheral blood, obtained 28 days after the second AZD1222 dose. These receptors originate from an adult who received the AZD1222 COVID-19 vaccine.

The chain recombines TRBV30 with TRBJ1-5; D might be TRBD1 (5 bases). The V end lost 4 bases, the J end lost 4 bases, and 11 bases lay between the germline ends. Germline V gene data show CDR1 as GTSNPN and CDR2 as SVGIG (reference sequence). This CDR3 region has 13 residues. Here the CDR3 DNA reads TGTGCCTGGAACCGACAGCCGAATCAGCCCCAGCATTTT. Protein product: CAWNRQPNQPQHF.

The chain employs TRBV5-1 and TRBJ1-1; 8 bases align to TRBD1. The V gene's germline CDR1 is SGHRS and CDR2 YFSETQ. This CDR3 is built from 16 residues. Trimming took 0 bases from V and 5 from J; bases not matched to a gene: 9. The CDR3: CASSLGSGGANTEAFF. For the CDR3, the DNA is TGCGCCAGCAGCTTGGGGTCAGGGGGCGCGAATACTGAAGCTTTCTTT.

The genes are TRBV30 and TRBJ1-1; 7 nucleotides align to TRBD1. Germline CDR1 GTSNPN, CDR2 SVGIG (reference sequence). Germline trimming cut 2 bases from V and 1 base from J; bases unmatched to any gene: 4. The length of the CDR3 is 14 residues. The CDR3 DNA sequence: TGTGCCTGGAGTAAGACAGGGTCGAACACTGAAGCTTTCTTT. Encoded protein: CAWSKTGSNTEAFF.

This clone was seen a few times. V gene TRBV4-1 combines with J gene TRBJ2-7; 7 positions match TRBD2. CDR3 length equals 17 residues. Unmatched junction bases numbered 11, after V lost 0 bases and J lost 3 bases. Germline CDR1 reads MGHRA; CDR2 reads YSYEKL. CDR3 in amino acids: CASSQEIMGGRRYEQYF. CDR3 sequence (DNA): TGCGCCAGCAGCCAAGAGATCATGGGAGGGAGACGCTACGAGCAGTACTTC.

The chain joins TRBV16 to TRBJ1-1; 8 bases agree with TRBD1. This CDR3 has 13 amino acids. With 5 bases clipped from V and 8 bases from J, the junction kept 7 bases outside the gene matches. The germline V gene encodes CDR1 KGHSY and CDR2 FQNENV. The CDR3 loop is CASSTQGVREAFF. CDR3 DNA: TGTGCCAGCAGCACACAGGGGGTTCGAGAAGCTTTCTTT.

This clone was detected a few times. The CDR3: CASSQRDGTEAFF. DNA for the CDR3: TGTGCCAGCTCACAACGGGATGGCACTGAAGCTTTCTTT. The rearrangement uses TRBV6-5 and TRBJ1-1; D ambiguous. Trimming stripped 8 bases from V and 4 bases from J, with 14 bases between. From germline, CDR1 is MNHEY and CDR2 SVGAGI. The CDR3 extends over 13 amino acids.

The chain is built from TRBV18 and TRBJ2-7; perhaps TRBD2 as D (7 bases). There are 14 residues in the CDR3. V gave up 3 bases and J gave up 3 bases, with 12 bases separating them. Germline assignment: CDR1 KGHSH and CDR2 LQKENI. The CDR3 loop reads CASSPAGAHYEQYF. The CDR3, as DNA: TGTGCCAGCTCACCGGCGGGGGCACACTACGAGCAGTACTTC. The full variable domain, completed using reference TRBV18 and TRBJ2-7, is NAGVMQNPRHLVRRRGQEARLRCSPMKGHSHVYWYRQLPEEGLKFMVYLQKENIIDESGMPKERFSAEFPKEGPSILRIQQVVRGDSAAYFCASSPAGAHYEQYFGPGTRLTVT.

The chain is built from TRBV18 and TRBJ2-5; TRBD1 aligns across 11 bases. The CDR3 sequence is 14 residues long. Germline lookup yields CDR1 KGHSH and CDR2 LQKENI. The J segment lost 6 bases and the V segment lost 5 bases, leaving 5 bases of the junction unmatched. The chain's CDR3 is CASSAGQGEKTQYF. The CDR3 bases are TGTGCCAGCTCAGCGGGACAGGGGGAAAAGACCCAGTACTTC.

The rearrangement links TRBV7-8 to TRBJ1-5, with unresolved D. V was clipped by 4 bases and J by 7 bases, with 8 bases between them. The CDR3 spans 12 residues. Germline values: CDR1 SGHVS, CDR2 FQNEAQ. The CDR3 region is CASSSIAQPQHF. The CDR3 DNA sequence: TGTGCCAGCAGCTCGATCGCCCAGCCCCAGCATTTT.

There are a few counts of this clone. The chain combines TRBV2 with TRBJ1-1; no firm D call. The ends were cut back, 1 base at V and 2 bases at J, with 17 bases in the middle. Germline values: CDR1 SNHLY, CDR2 FYNNEI. The CDR3 covers 17 residues. For the CDR3, the DNA is TGTGCCAGCAGTGAAGAGGTTCATACAGATTTAAACACTGAAGCTTTCTTT. It translates to CASSEEVHTDLNTEAFF.

V is TRBV2 and J is TRBJ2-5, with 12 bases that match TRBD2. CDR1 is SNHLY, CDR2 FYNNEI, per germline. Losses at the gene ends were 5 bases for V and 5 bases for J; bases not matched to a gene: 6. The CDR3 loop spans 15 amino acids. CDR3 sequence (DNA): TGTGCCAGCAGTAGACTAGCGGGGGCCCGGGAGACCCAGTACTTC. It codes for CASSRLAGARETQYF.

This sequence joins TRBV10-3 and TRBJ2-2, with 14 bases that match TRBD2. CDR3 length equals 18 residues. The V and J ends lost 6 bases and 5 bases, in that order; junction bases with no gene match: 11. Germline CDR1 reads ENHRY; CDR2 reads SYGVKD. The CDR3 sequence is CAISPGLAGGGVTGELFF. CDR3 in DNA: TGTGCCATCAGCCCTGGACTAGCGGGGGGCGGGGTAACCGGGGAGCTGTTTTTT.

V and J are TRBV18 and TRBJ2-7; D unresolved. V dropped 3 bases and J dropped 4 bases, with 10 bases sitting between them. From germline, CDR1 is KGHSH and CDR2 LQKENI. The CDR3 loop spans 13 amino acids. The CDR3 loop is CASSPLGSYEQYF. In DNA form, the CDR3 reads TGTGCCAGCTCACCTCTGGGATCTTACGAGCAGTACTTC.

This chain joins TRBV30 and TRBJ1-4; no firm D call. This CDR3 is built from 12 residues. Germline-derived CDR1 and CDR2 are GTSNPN and SVGIG (reference sequence). V was pared by 0 bases and J by 8 bases, with 7 bases between. This CDR3 reads CAWSVLREKLFF. In DNA form, the CDR3 reads TGTGCCTGGAGTGTACTGCGGGAAAAACTGTTTTTT.

This clone was counted a single time. V usage is TRBV4-3 and J usage is TRBJ2-1; 9 bases are a match to TRBD1. CDR3 length equals 16 residues. Per the germline V gene, CDR1 is LGHNA and CDR2 is YSLEER. The junction had 7 bases not matched to a gene; V was cut back by 2 bases and J by 5 bases. CDR3 loop: CASSQQTGTGHNEQFF. CDR3 in DNA: TGCGCCAGCAGCCAACAAACCGGGACAGGGCACAATGAGCAGTTCTTC.

This chain uses TRBV10-1 with TRBJ1-4; the match to TRBD1 covers 7 bases. The CDR3 spans 13 residues. From germline, CDR1 is WNHNN and CDR2 SYGVQD (reference sequence). DNA for the CDR3: TGCGCAGATAGGGGGCGCGGAGATGAAAAACTGTTTTTT. Its translation: CADRGRGDEKLFF.

V is TRBV7-3 and J is TRBJ2-5, with D possibly being TRBD1 (5 bases). Germline V gene sequence: CDR1 SGHTA, CDR2 FQGTGA. The CDR3 has 15 residues. The V end was cut by 2 bases, the J end by 5 bases, with 15 bases between. The CDR3 spells CASSLGGKPGETQYF. In DNA form, the CDR3 reads TGTGCCAGCAGCTTAGGCGGCAAACCAGGGGAGACCCAGTACTTC.

The chain uses TRBV5-1 and TRBJ2-7; 13 bases line up with TRBD2. CDR3 length equals 17 residues. V lost 0 bases, J lost 2 bases, and 5 bases stayed unmatched. Per the germline V gene, CDR1 is SGHRS and CDR2 is YFSETQ. CDR3 protein: CASSLAGLAGVTYEQYF. The CDR3, as DNA: TGCGCCAGCAGCTTGGCAGGACTAGCGGGGGTTACCTACGAGCAGTACTTC.

The V and J genes are TRBV11-3 and TRBJ1-3, with TRBD1 as a possible D gene (6 bases). Trimming pared 4 bases from V and 0 bases from J, leaving 7 bases between. Germline V gene lookup returns CDR1 SGHNT and CDR2 YENEEA. The CDR3 totals 14 residues. The CDR3 coding sequence is TGTGCCAGCAGCTCGGACAGCTCTGGAAACACCATATATTTT. Translation: CASSSDSSGNTIYF. Filled out from reference TRBV11-3 and TRBJ1-3, the complete variable domain reads EAGVVQSPRYKIIEKKQPVAFWCNPISGHNTLYWYLQNLGQGPELLIRYENEEAVDDSQLPKDRFSAERLKGVDSTLKIQPAELGDSAVYLCASSSDSSGNTIYFGEGSWLTVV.

This clone was found once. The chain is built from TRBV5-1 and TRBJ2-3; 8 bases fit TRBD2. This CDR3 is built from 16 residues. V lost 4 bases to trimming and J lost 6 bases; unmatched junction nucleotides: 13. Germline values: CDR1 SGHRS, CDR2 YFSETQ. Written as DNA, the CDR3 is TGCGCCAGCAGCCCGCGAAGAGCGGGGGCTGGGGATACGCAGTATTTT. This translates into CASSPRRAGAGDTQYF.

The chain uses TRBV5-1 and TRBJ2-5; D gene ambiguous. Trimming took 0 bases from V and 3 from J, leaving 15 bases between them. Per germline, CDR1 SGHRS and CDR2 YFSETQ. The CDR3 is 16 residues long. The CDR3 loop reads CASSLGSRTSKETQYF. CDR3 in DNA: TGCGCCAGCAGCTTGGGATCCCGAACAAGCAAAGAGACCCAGTACTTC.

This clone appeared once. The chain couples TRBV11-2 to TRBJ1-2, with a tentative D call TRBD1 (6 bases). With 4 bases removed from V and 7 bases from J, the gap between germline ends came to 28 bases. Germline V gene lookup returns CDR1 SGHAT and CDR2 FQNNGV. The CDR3 consists of 18 residues. The CDR3, as DNA: TGTGCCAGCAGCTCAAGGGGGAGATTTCAGGGATTTGCGAGTGGCTACACCTTC. Translation: CASSSRGRFQGFASGYTF.

The chain recombines TRBV7-2 with TRBJ1-2; D uncertain. Germline values: CDR1 SGHTA, CDR2 FQGNSA. This CDR3 contains 12 residues. The V gene lost 0 bases and the J gene lost 7 bases, with 6 bases spanning the gap. CDR3 in amino acids: CASSLALGGYTF. The CDR3 nucleotides read TGTGCCAGCAGCTTAGCTTTAGGTGGCTACACCTTC.

The gene calls are TRBV7-3 and TRBJ2-2, with D possibly being TRBD1 (6 bases). The germline V gene has CDR1 SGHTA and CDR2 FQGTGA. CDR3 size: 15 residues. The V gene lost 5 bases and the J gene lost 1 base, with 11 bases spanning the gap. The CDR3 DNA follows: TGTGCCAGCAGCCCAGGGACAAGGAACACCGGGGAGCTGTTTTTT. Amino acids: CASSPGTRNTGELFF.

This clone was seen a few times. The V gene is TRBV9, the J gene TRBJ2-7; D might be TRBD1 or TRBD2, each matching 7 bases. V was clipped by 1 base and J by 0 bases, with 20 bases between them. The CDR3 extends over 18 amino acids. The germline gives CDR1 SGDLS, CDR2 YYNGEE. The CDR3 is CASSVRASGRGRSYEQYF. The CDR3 DNA reads TGTGCCAGCAGCGTACGAGCTTCGGGGAGGGGGCGCTCCTACGAGCAGTACTTC.

This clone came up once. V is TRBV25-1 and J is TRBJ1-4; no clear D gene. Germline V lookup: CDR1 MGHDK, CDR2 SYGVNS. The CDR3 contains 15 residues. The V and J ends lost 1 base and 4 bases respectively, with 10 bases between them. In DNA form, the CDR3 reads TGTGCCAGCAGTGAATCCGTGGGGATTAATGAAAAACTGTTTTTT. The encoded protein is CASSESVGINEKLFF.

This rearrangement joins TRBV7-2 to TRBJ1-4; D ambiguous. Trimming took 1 base from V and 4 from J, leaving 13 bases between them. The CDR3 sequence is 16 residues long. In germline, CDR1 is SGHTA, CDR2 FQGNSA. This CDR3 reads CASSLGGQIVNEKLFF. The DNA for the CDR3 is TGTGCCAGCAGCTTAGGAGGGCAGATCGTTAATGAAAAACTGTTTTTT.

V is TRBV4-3 and J is TRBJ2-1; D call uncertain. There are 15 residues in the CDR3. In germline, CDR1 is LGHNA, CDR2 YSLEER. V gave up 1 base and J gave up 4 bases, with 11 bases separating them. The CDR3 spells CASSQVLMAYNEQFF. In DNA, the CDR3 is TGCGCCAGCAGCCAAGTCCTGATGGCTTACAATGAGCAGTTCTTC.

V is TRBV7-9 and J is TRBJ1-1, with D possibly TRBD1 on 6 matching bases. This CDR3 region has 14 residues. Germline V gene lookup returns CDR1 SEHNR and CDR2 FQNEAQ (reference sequence). V was clipped by 7 bases and J by 0 bases, with 12 bases between them. CDR3 sequence reads: CASTGYRVNTEAFF. The CDR3 DNA is TGTGCCAGCACCGGTTACAGGGTGAACACTGAAGCTTTCTTT.

This rearrangement joins TRBV3-1 (or the pseudogene TRBV3-2) to TRBJ1-5; D gene ambiguous. There are 15 residues in the CDR3. Germline CDR1 LGHDT, CDR2 YNNKEL (reference sequence). V was pared by 2 bases and J by 7 bases, with 15 bases between. CDR3 sequence: CASSQSSGGKQPQHF. The CDR3 coding sequence is TGTGCCAGCAGCCAAAGCTCTGGTGGTAAACAGCCCCAGCATTTT.

The chain carries TRBV9 and TRBJ1-1; TRBD1 might be the D (5 bases). CDR1 is SGDLS, CDR2 YYNGEE, per germline. V was pared by 5 bases and J by 1 base, with 15 bases between. CDR3 length: 15 residues. The CDR3 reads CASRPGVGGNTEAFF. The CDR3 DNA reads as TGTGCCAGCAGACCCGGCGTGGGGGGGAACACTGAAGCTTTCTTT.

The chain links TRBV2 to TRBJ1-5; D is unclear. The CDR3 extends over 14 amino acids. The germline V gene encodes CDR1 SNHLY and CDR2 FYNNEI. Trimming pared 4 bases from V and 3 bases from J, leaving 10 bases between. CDR3 in DNA: TGTGCCAGCAGTGGGCACCTTAACAATCAGCCCCAGCATTTT. This encodes CASSGHLNNQPQHF.